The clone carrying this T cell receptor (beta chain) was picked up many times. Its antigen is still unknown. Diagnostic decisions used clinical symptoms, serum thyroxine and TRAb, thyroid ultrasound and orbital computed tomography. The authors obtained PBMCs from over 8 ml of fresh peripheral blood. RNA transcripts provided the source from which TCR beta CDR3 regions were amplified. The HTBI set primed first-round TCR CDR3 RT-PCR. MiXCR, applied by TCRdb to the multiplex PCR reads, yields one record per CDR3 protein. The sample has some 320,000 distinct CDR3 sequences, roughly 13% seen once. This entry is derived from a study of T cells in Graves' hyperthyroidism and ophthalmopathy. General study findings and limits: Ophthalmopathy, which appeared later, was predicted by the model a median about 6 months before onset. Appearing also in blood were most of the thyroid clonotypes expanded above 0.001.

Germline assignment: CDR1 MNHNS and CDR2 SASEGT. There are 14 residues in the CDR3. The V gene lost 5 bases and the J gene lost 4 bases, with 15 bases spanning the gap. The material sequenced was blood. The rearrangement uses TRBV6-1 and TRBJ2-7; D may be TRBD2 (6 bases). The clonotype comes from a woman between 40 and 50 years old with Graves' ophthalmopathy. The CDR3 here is CASSLEGKKYEQYF. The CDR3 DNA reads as TGTGCCAGCAGTTTGGAGGGGAAGAAGTACGAGCAGTACTTC.